This record covers a single TCR beta chain. Self-reported history from a screening survey and questionnaire set each donor's cohort. Recovery among Cohort 3 donors was established by two negative PCRs, clearance, or symptom resolution. V lost 2 bases, J lost 6 bases, and 19 bases lay in between. The CDR3 has 16 residues. Germline CDR1 ENHRY, CDR2 SYGVKD. This entry is derived from a study of blood T cell repertoires in COVID-19. For the study at large: COVID-19 samples collected from the United States, Italy and Spain covered acute and convalescent phases. T cells, B-cell-depleted T cells, or PBMCs provided the cDNA or gDNA that served as material.

Produced via immunoSEQ multiplex PCR; TCRdb's table is partial and in-frame only. Here the sample spans more than 400,000 clones, around 90% being singletons. This TCR derives from a woman between 18 and 29 years old who had recovered from COVID-19. Sequenced: PBMCs or T cells enriched from blood (not recorded which). V and J are TRBV10-3 and TRBJ1-2; TRBD1 is a possible D gene (5 bases). The CDR3 here is CAISERGVGLLDGYTF. The CDR3 region has the DNA TGTGCCATCAGTGAGCGGGGGGTCGGTTTATTGGATGGCTACACCTTC.